The 2 T cell receptor beta chains below were found in one sample sequenced in a study of vaccination effects on CD4 cells after COVID-19. The culture ran for around 10 days before CD4+ T cells were isolated. Clones were sequenced by immunoSEQ multiplex PCR, and TCRdb holds only the in-frame ones, with some missing. The profile covers about 53,000 clones, with about 80% appearing a single time and 2.5% to 3.5% taken by the ten largest. These receptors are not linked to any known antigen. Source: CD4+ T cells from PBMCs cultured without peptide, taken before COVID-19 vaccination. All receptors come from a human donor who received a COVID-19 vaccine.

This clone was counted a single time. The chain is built from TRBV6-5 and TRBJ2-7; TRBD1 agrees at 7 bases. Germline V gene lookup returns CDR1 MNHEY and CDR2 SVGAGI. The CDR3 spans 12 residues. V lost 10 bases to trimming and J lost 1 base; unmatched junction nucleotides: 4. The CDR3 reads CATTQGSYEQYV. CDR3 DNA sequence: TGTGCCACCACACAGGGGTCCTACGAGCAGTACGTC.

The chain employs TRBV24-1 and TRBJ2-1; D unclear. The CDR3 has 14 amino acids. The V end was cut by 9 bases, the J end by 6 bases, with 17 bases between. CDR1 and CDR2 (germline): KGHDR, SFDVKD. The chain's CDR3 is CATAYSKAVNEQFF. Written as DNA, the CDR3 is TGTGCCACCGCCTATTCAAAAGCTGTCAATGAGCAGTTCTTC.